The sequence of this T cell receptor (beta chain) was determined in a study of cytotoxic CD8 clonotypes in ibrutinib-treated CLL (TCRdb year 2021). About the full investigation: In this cohort, around 14 patients were treatment-naive and ten to twelve were relapsed/refractory, while some 17 had unmutated IGHV. Partial responses were observed in about 24 patients and complete responses in 2; after a median follow-up of 68 months, remission was maintained in 14 patients and progression was observed in approximately 12. The response samples were drawn at a median of approximately twelve months into treatment, with a range of roughly 6 to 36 months. An average of roughly 250,000 productive templates and 94,082 productive rearrangements was obtained per sample. Longitudinal samples were available for about 30% of the 86 trial participants. Cryopreserved peripheral blood mononuclear cells were collected at three points: before therapy, at response, and at either sustained remission or disease progression. Every remission and progressive disease sample was obtained while ibrutinib was still being received by the patients.

What the time point label conveys for this sample: roughly 12 months on ibrutinib. For TCR beta library preparation, roughly 2 micrograms of genomic DNA were extracted from the cryopreserved PBMCs. High-throughput TCR beta sequencing was performed on longitudinal blood samples from CLL patients receiving ibrutinib monotherapy. The patients took part in an open-label, single-center phase 2 trial of ibrutinib monotherapy. A MiSeq instrument was used for deep resolution sequencing, which targeted depths ranging from 1 in 1 million up to 1 in 200,000 T cells, with coverage averaging 10x for each clonotype. TCR beta libraries were generated with the immunoSEQ hsTCRB Kit. Per the authors' processing: The data were analyzed with ImmunoSEQ Analyzer and ImmunoSEQ Data Assistant, and V, D and J gene assignments followed IMGT definitions. Clonality, with values ranging from 0 to 1, was calculated as one minus the normalized Shannon entropy of productive rearrangement frequencies. Only overrepresented clonotypes making up at least 0.05% of each patient's repertoire were included in the public clonotype analysis. About a dozen age-matched healthy donor repertoires from immuneACCESS were used as controls for clonality. This is the immuneACCESS table as TCRdb keeps it, with only in-frame sequences that have V and J called. A part of the clones is gone; compared with another copy, unresolved V genes explain less than half, and the rest is unexplained. Clone size and the V and J calls come from that table; the DNA yielded D and trimming. This sample comprises about 200,000 clones, approximately 70% of them detected only once. The ten largest clones capture 5.5% to 6% of the sample.

Sequences SGHTA (CDR1) and FQGTGA (CDR2) are obtained from the germline V gene. Ends trimmed: V by 2 bases, J by 7 bases; bases unmatched to a gene: 10. The CDR3 sequence holds 16 residues, the cysteine and phenylalanine included. Only CDR3 DNA remains: 48 bases, in frame from the first base. The study at large found these results: Baseline clonality was found to be higher than that of age-matched healthy donors and was strongly correlated with circulating CD8+ T-cell counts. Sustained-remission and progressing patients did not have matched sampling times, and lymph node repertoires were not examined. Public clonotypes were found to be uncommon and were observed to contract or remain stable during treatment; the increase in clonality was shown to reflect expansion of private clonotypes at ibrutinib response. At ibrutinib response clonality went up, during sustained remission it held steady, and at progression it dropped back toward baseline.

This clone has just one count. There is no known antigen for this receptor. Per-base qualities were not stored, and no clone one base away is much larger. The clonotype originates from a human donor with chronic lymphocytic leukemia. This chain joins TRBV7-3 to TRBJ2-1; 8 central nucleotides agree with TRBD2. Sample: PBMCs, taken after 12 months of ibrutinib treatment. The bases are TGTGCCAGCAGCTTAGGGTACGGGAGGGCCGGAAATGAGCAGTTCTTC. It codes for CASSLGYGRAGNEQFF.